This T cell receptor beta chain was recovered during a study of OX40 agonist ivuxolimab in advanced cancers. TCRdb keeps only in-frame clones here, not all; method: immunoSEQ multiplex PCR. The sample yields about 50,000 clones, roughly 83% seen once. V dropped 7 bases and J dropped 4 bases, with 10 bases sitting between them. The CDR3 is 13 residues long. Germline assignment: CDR1 LNHNV and CDR2 YYDKDF (reference sequence). The chain couples TRBV15 to TRBJ2-2; D not resolved. The receptor was derived from an adult with an advanced solid tumor such as melanoma, head and neck, liver or kidney cancer. The source was CD4+ or CD8+ T cells sorted from blood, collected in a trial of the OX40 agonist ivuxolimab. CDR3 sequence: CATTPTRTGELFF. DNA of the CDR3: TGTGCCACCACCCCGACTCGCACCGGGGAGCTGTTTTTT. Complete variable domain (other parts from reference TRBV15 and TRBJ2-2): DAMVIQNPRYQVTQFGKPVTLSCSQTLNHNVMYWYQQKSSQAPKLLFHYYDKDFNNEADTPDNFQSRRPNTSFCFLDIRSPGLGDTAMYLCATTPTRTGELFFGEGSRLTVL.